A selection of T cell receptor beta chains follows, all from one sample in a study of cytomegalovirus exposure and HLA in healthy donors. Assay: immunoSEQ multiplex PCR; the TCRdb copy retains only in-frame clones and omits some. The repertoire holds about 130,000 clones, with 70% to 80% as singletons. Sequenced sample: PBMCs. The receptor source for this set is a man in his thirties or forties in good health and CMV-seronegative. Each CDR3 is given with its conserved first and last residue. The D gene is left open where the match is weak. The listing skips clone size in some rows; elsewhere it reads once, few, many or a size class.

j_gene	d_gene	v_gene	abundance	CDR3nt	CDR3aa
TRBJ1-2	TRBD1	TRBV5-1	NA	TGCGCCAGGAGTCCGGGACAGTCCTATGGCTACACCTTC	CARSPGQSYGYTF
TRBJ1-2	TRBD1	TRBV9	NA	TGTGCCAGCAGCGTATGGGACAGGTATAACTATGGCTACACCTTC	CASSVWDRYNYGYTF
TRBJ2-5	TRBD2	TRBV2	few	TGTGCCAGCCTACCTTCCTCGCGGGGGGTAGAGACCCAGTACTTC	CASLPSSRGVETQYF
TRBJ2-1	NA	TRBV30	NA	TGTGCCTGGGGGAGGAAAGCTGCGAGCTACAATGAGCAGTTCTTC	CAWGRKAASYNEQFF
TRBJ1-2	TRBD1	TRBV19	NA	TGTGCCAGTAGTGGGGACAGGGAATATGGCTACACCTTC	CASSGDREYGYTF
TRBJ2-3	NA	TRBV6-1	NA	TGTGCCAGCACTGATACCCTAGATTTTTCCGATACGCAGTATTTT	CASTDTLDFSDTQYF
TRBJ2-1	TRBD2	TRBV27	NA	TGTGCCAGCAGAAAACTAGCGGGAGGATCCTACAATGAGCAGTTCTTC	CASRKLAGGSYNEQFF
TRBJ2-7	NA	TRBV2	NA	TGTGCCAGCAGTCAGACACCTTACGAGCAGTACTTC	CASSQTPYEQYF
TRBJ1-2	NA	TRBV11-2	NA	TGTGCCAGCAGCTTCGACAGTAGTAACTATGGCTACACCTTC	CASSFDSSNYGYTF
TRBJ1-1	TRBD1	TRBV5-1	NA	TGCGCCACACGACTACAGGGGGAAGGGGAAATGAACACTGAAGCTTTCTTT	CATRLQGEGEMNTEAFF
TRBJ2-3	NA	TRBV21-1	NA	TGTGCCAGCAGCCTACAGAAACAGGATACGCAGTATTTT	CASSLQKQDTQYF
TRBJ1-1	NA	TRBV18	NA	TGTGCCAGCTCACCAGCCGGGATTCTCGGGCACACTGAAGCTTTCTTT	CASSPAGILGHTEAFF
TRBJ2-4	NA	TRBV4-3	once	TGCGCCAGCAGCCAAGTCTTGGCGGACATTCAGTACTTC	CASSQVLADIQYF
TRBJ1-2	NA	TRBV28	NA	TGTGCCAGCAGTCCCCCGCCAGGGCCCTCAGACTACACCTTC	CASSPPPGPSDYTF
TRBJ2-7	TRBD2	TRBV27	NA	TGTGCCAGCAGGCAATCTAGCGGGAGGTGGGAGCAGTACTTC	CASRQSSGRWEQYF
TRBJ1-3	TRBD1	TRBV2	NA	TGTGCCAGCAGTGAAGCTTATAGAACAGGGGAAGGAAACACCATATATTTT	CASSEAYRTGEGNTIYF
TRBJ2-1	TRBD2	TRBV6-6	NA	TGTGCCAGCAGCCACCAGCGGGGCACCACATTCTTC	CASSHQRGTTFF
TRBJ1-1	TRBD1	TRBV5-6	NA	TGTGCCAGCAGCTTGAGAGGGCGTACAGGGGATAGGGGCACTGAAGCTTTCTTT	CASSLRGRTGDRGTEAFF
TRBJ2-3	NA	TRBV9	NA	TGTGCCAGCAGCGTAGGGCCAGATACGCAGTATTTT	CASSVGPDTQYF
TRBJ2-5	NA	TRBV20-1	once	TGCAGTGCTTCCAAAGAGACCCAGTACTTC	CSASKETQYF
TRBJ1-2	NA	TRBV11-2	NA	TGTGCCAGCAGCTTGGACAGTAACTATGGCTACACCTTC	CASSLDSNYGYTF
TRBJ2-7	NA	TRBV6-6	once	TGTGCCAGCAGTTATGCAGGGAACGAGCAGTACTTC	CASSYAGNEQYF
TRBJ2-7	TRBD2	TRBV6-5	NA	TGTGCCAGCAGTTACTCCACTAGCGACTCCTACGAGCAGTACTTC	CASSYSTSDSYEQYF
TRBJ1-6	NA	TRBV9	NA	TGTGCCAGCAGCGTAGGTCAGGGTGGCAATTCACCCCTCCACTTT	CASSVGQGGNSPLHF
TRBJ2-5	TRBD1	TRBV28	NA	TGTGCCAGTCGACAGGGGGCGCGGGAGACCCAGTACTTC	CASRQGARETQYF
TRBJ2-1	NA	TRBV4-3	NA	TGCGCCAGCAGGTCAGGAGGGGGGGAGTCCTACAATGAGCAGTTCTTC	CASRSGGGESYNEQFF
TRBJ2-3	TRBD2	TRBV19	NA	TGTGCCAGTAGTATTTCGGGAGGGCCTGTTTCCGAGTATTTT	CASSISGGPVSEYF
TRBJ1-6	TRBD1	TRBV7-9	NA	TGTGCCAGCAGCTCAGGGGGTTATAATTCACCCCTCCACTTT	CASSSGGYNSPLHF
TRBJ1-6	TRBD1	TRBV10-3	NA	TGTGCCATCAGTCTGGGACAGGGAAGTTCACCCCTCCACTTT	CAISLGQGSSPLHF
TRBJ1-6	NA	TRBV6-1	NA	TGTGCCAGCAGTGATACTACTTATAATTCACCCCTCCACTTT	CASSDTTYNSPLHF
TRBJ1-3	NA	TRBV7-9	NA	TGTGCCAGCAGCCTTACTTCTGGAAACACCATATATTTT	CASSLTSGNTIYF
TRBJ1-5	TRBD1	TRBV7-2	NA	TGTGCCAGCAGCCTCATCCGACAGGGAAGCAATCAGCCCCAGCATTTT	CASSLIRQGSNQPQHF
TRBJ2-5	NA	TRBV11-2	few	TGTGCCAGCAGCTTAGGGTCCGGCAGGGCAGGAGAGACCCAGTACTTC	CASSLGSGRAGETQYF
TRBJ2-6	NA	TRBV11-2	few	TGTGCCAGCAGCCTAAGGGGAGGCAGGGGGGCTGGGGCCAACGTCCTGACTTTC	CASSLRGGRGAGANVLTF
TRBJ2-7	NA	TRBV6-1	NA	TGTGCCAGCAGGAAGGGGTACGAGCAGTACTTC	CASRKGYEQYF
TRBJ2-1	NA	TRBV28	NA	TGTGCCAGCAGACAAGAGCGGTACAATGAGCAGTTCTTC	CASRQERYNEQFF
TRBJ1-1	NA	TRBV4-3	NA	TGCGCCAGCAGCCAACAGACTACGGTGAACACTGAAGCTTTCTTT	CASSQQTTVNTEAFF
TRBJ1-2	NA	TRBV6-6	few	TGTGCCAGCGGGGGGGGCTACACCTTC	CASGGGYTF
TRBJ1-3	TRBD1	TRBV5-6	NA	TGTGCCAGCAGTTTAGGACAGGGCCGAAACACCATATATTTT	CASSLGQGRNTIYF
TRBJ2-2	TRBD2	TRBV6-1	few	TGTGCCAGCAGGGCGGGGGGAACGGCCGGGGAGCTGTTTTTT	CASRAGGTAGELFF
TRBJ2-5	TRBD2	TRBV5-3	few	TGTGCCAGAAGCTCGGGCCATAGCGGGAGGAAAGAGACCCAGTACTTC	CARSSGHSGRKETQYF
TRBJ2-3	NA	TRBV4-3	few	TGCGCCAGCAGCCGGGACTCAAACACAGATACGCAGTATTTT	CASSRDSNTDTQYF
TRBJ2-2	NA	TRBV5-1	NA	TGCGCCAGCAGCTTGGCCGAAGGGGGGGCCGGGGAGCTGTTTTTT	CASSLAEGGAGELFF
TRBJ1-5	NA	TRBV6-1	few	TGTGCCAGCATCCGAGGACTGACTGGCAATCAGCCCCAGCATTTT	CASIRGLTGNQPQHF
TRBJ1-3	NA	TRBV9	NA	TGTGCCAGCAGTGAATACAGGACCAGCTCTGGAAACACCATATATTTT	CASSEYRTSSGNTIYF
TRBJ2-3	NA	TRBV9	NA	TGTGCCAGCAGCGCCGGGGGGCCAGATACGCAGTATTTT	CASSAGGPDTQYF
TRBJ1-1	TRBD1	TRBV19	NA	TGTGCCAGTAGTCCAGACAGGGGGCTGAGTGAAGCTTTCTTT	CASSPDRGLSEAFF
TRBJ1-1	TRBD1	TRBV10-1	few	TGCGCCTGCGGACAGGTTGGGACTGAAGCTTTCTTT	CACGQVGTEAFF
TRBJ2-7	NA	TRBV30	once	TGTGCCTGGAGGGGCCGACGGGAGCAGTACTTC	CAWRGRREQYF
TRBJ1-3	NA	TRBV10-3	NA	TGTGCCATCAGTGAGTCGGTTGGGGCTACTGGAAACACCATATATTTT	CAISESVGATGNTIYF